This entry is about one TCR beta chain. As yet, its antigen is unknown. The sample belongs to a study of cytomegalovirus exposure and HLA in healthy donors. Study-wide results and limits: According to the study, around 180 TCR beta chains were cytomegalovirus-associated. Later analysis associated a missense DCLRE1C variant with TCR beta V- and J-gene trimming.

Primers for the PCR totalled 60 Vbeta and 13 Jbeta. Repertoires were generated with immunoSEQ multiplex PCR, while TCRdb's copy carries only in-frame clones and drops some. The sample holds around 94,000 clones, around four fifths seen once. The specimen was PBMCs. This clonotype was sampled from a woman aged 35 to 49 in good health and CMV-seronegative.

CDR3 protein: CASRFQGQTSTDTQYF. Written as DNA, the CDR3 is TGCGCCAGCAGGTTTCAGGGACAGACGAGCACAGATACGCAGTATTTT. The chain carries TRBV5-1 and TRBJ2-3, with TRBD1 matching over 7 bases. The CDR3 contains 16 residues. Looked up from germline, CDR1 is SGHRS and CDR2 is YFSETQ. J lost 0 bases, V lost 5 bases, and 9 bases had no gene match. The full variable domain, in which reference TRBV5-1 and TRBJ2-3 provide the parts outside the CDR3, is KAGVTQTPRYLIKTRGQQVTLSCSPISGHRSVSWYQQTPGQGLQFLFEYFSETQRNKGNFPGRFSGRQFSNSRSEMNVSTLELGDSALYLCASRFQGQTSTDTQYFGPGTRLTVL.